The T cell receptor beta chain described here comes from a study of molecular identifiers for immune sequencing clone quantification. Study-level background: Across replicate runs, RNA obtained from around 20,000 or 100,000 naive CD8 cells was divided into five, with four undergoing sequencing.

This clonotype was seen a single time. V was shortened by 6 bases and J by 0 bases, with 10 bases between the two germline ends. Looked up from germline, CDR1 is MNHEY and CDR2 is SVGEGT. The CDR3 covers 14 residues. Bulk libraries came from a prior protocol with listed TCR primers. From the PCR reads, TCRdb called clonotypes with MiXCR, one entry per CDR3 protein. The table has 100,000 or so distinct CDR3 sequences, approximately 40% seen once. The sequence derives from a human donor in good health. Some libraries in this study had Jurkat cell RNA spiked in. The chain has TRBV6-2 or TRBV6-3 and TRBJ2-3; D gene unclear. Sequencing was performed on naive CD8+ T cells from blood, with Jurkat cell RNA spiked in. This sample's subset: FACS-sorted CD8+CD4-CCR7+CD45RA+ naive T cells. The CDR3 bases are TGTGCCAGCAGACAACTGAAGAGCACAGATACGCAGTATTTT. This translates into CASRQLKSTDTQYF.